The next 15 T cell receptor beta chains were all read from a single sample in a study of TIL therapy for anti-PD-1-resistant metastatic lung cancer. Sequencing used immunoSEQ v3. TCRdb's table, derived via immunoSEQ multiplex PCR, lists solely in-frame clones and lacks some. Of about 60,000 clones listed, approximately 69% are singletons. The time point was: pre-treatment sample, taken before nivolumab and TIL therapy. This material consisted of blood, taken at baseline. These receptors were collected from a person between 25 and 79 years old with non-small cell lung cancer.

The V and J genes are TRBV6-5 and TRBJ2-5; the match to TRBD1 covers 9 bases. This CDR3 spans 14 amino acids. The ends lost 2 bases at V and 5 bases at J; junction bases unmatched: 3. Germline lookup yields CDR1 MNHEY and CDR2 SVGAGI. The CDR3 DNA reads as TGTGCCAGCAGTTACGGGACAGGGTTGGAGACCCAGTACTTC. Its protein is CASSYGTGLETQYF.

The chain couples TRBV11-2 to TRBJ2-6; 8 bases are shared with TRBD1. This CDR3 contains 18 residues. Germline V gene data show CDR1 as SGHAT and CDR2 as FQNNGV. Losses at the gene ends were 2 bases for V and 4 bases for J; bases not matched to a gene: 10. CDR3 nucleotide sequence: TGTGCCAGCAGCTTATACTCAGGGGGCACCCTGGGGGCCAACGTCCTGACTTTC. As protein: CASSLYSGGTLGANVLTF.

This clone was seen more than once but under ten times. The CDR3 sequence is CASVQTSGNTIYF. In DNA form, the CDR3 reads TGTGCCAGCGTCCAGACCTCTGGAAACACCATATATTTT. This chain links TRBV2 with TRBJ1-3; D ambiguous. CDR1 and CDR2 (germline): SNHLY, FYNNEI. This CDR3 comprises 13 residues. V lost 8 bases and J 0 bases, leaving 8 bases between the germline ends.

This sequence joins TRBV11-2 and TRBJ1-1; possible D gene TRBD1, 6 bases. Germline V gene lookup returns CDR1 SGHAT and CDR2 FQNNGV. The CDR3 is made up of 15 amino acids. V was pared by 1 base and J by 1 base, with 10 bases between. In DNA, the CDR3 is TGTGCCAGCAGCTTAGTCCCCAGGGGGAACACTGAAGCTTTCTTT. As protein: CASSLVPRGNTEAFF. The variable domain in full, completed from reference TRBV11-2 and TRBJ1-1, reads EAGVAQSPRYKIIEKRQSVAFWCNPISGHATLYWYQQILGQGPKLLIQFQNNGVVDDSQLPKDRFSAERLKGVDSTLKIQPAKLEDSAVYLCASSLVPRGNTEAFFGQGTRLTVV.

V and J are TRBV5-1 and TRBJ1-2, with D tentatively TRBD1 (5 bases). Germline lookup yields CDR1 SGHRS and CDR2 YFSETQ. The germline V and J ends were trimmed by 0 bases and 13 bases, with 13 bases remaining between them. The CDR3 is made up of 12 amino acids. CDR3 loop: CASSLEQGVLTF. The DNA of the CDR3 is TGCGCCAGCAGCTTGGAGCAGGGAGTTCTCACCTTC.

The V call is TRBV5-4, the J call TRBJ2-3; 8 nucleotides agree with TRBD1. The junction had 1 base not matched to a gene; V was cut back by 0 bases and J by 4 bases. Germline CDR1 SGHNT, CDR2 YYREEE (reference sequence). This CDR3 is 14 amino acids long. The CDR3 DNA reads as TGTGCCAGCAGCTTGGCACAGGGGGCAGATACGCAGTATTTT. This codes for CASSLAQGADTQYF.

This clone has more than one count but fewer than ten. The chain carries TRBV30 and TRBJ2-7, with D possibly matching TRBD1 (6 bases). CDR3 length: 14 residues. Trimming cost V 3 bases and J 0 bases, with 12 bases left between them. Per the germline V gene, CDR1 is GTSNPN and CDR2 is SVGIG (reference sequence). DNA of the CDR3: TGTGCCTGGAGAAAGGGGGAGAACTCCTACGAGCAGTACTTC. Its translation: CAWRKGENSYEQYF.

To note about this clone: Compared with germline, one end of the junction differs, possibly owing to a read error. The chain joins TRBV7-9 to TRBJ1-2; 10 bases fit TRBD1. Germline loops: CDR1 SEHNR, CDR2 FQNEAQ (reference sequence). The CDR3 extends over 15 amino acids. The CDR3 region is CASSGLGQGGDGCTF. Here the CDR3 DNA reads TGTGCCAGCAGCGGACTTGGACAGGGGGGCGATGGCTGCACCTTC.

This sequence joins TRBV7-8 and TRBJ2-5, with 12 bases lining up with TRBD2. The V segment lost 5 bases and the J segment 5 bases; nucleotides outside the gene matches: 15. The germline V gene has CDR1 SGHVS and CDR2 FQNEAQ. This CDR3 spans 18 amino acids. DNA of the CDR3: TGTGCCAGCAGCCCCCGTACGCCACTAGCGGGAGGAGTTGAGACCCAGTACTTC. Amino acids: CASSPRTPLAGGVETQYF.

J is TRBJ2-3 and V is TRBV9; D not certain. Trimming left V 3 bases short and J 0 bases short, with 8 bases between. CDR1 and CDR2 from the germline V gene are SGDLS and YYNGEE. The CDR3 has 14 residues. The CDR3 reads CASSARSSTDTQYF. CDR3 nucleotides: TGTGCCAGCAGCGCCCGGTCTAGCACAGATACGCAGTATTTT.

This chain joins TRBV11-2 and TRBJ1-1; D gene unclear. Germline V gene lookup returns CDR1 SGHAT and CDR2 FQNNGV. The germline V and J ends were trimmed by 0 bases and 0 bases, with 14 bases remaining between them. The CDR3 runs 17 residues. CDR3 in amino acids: CASSLDPGGLLNTEAFF. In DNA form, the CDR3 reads TGTGCCAGCAGCTTAGATCCGGGTGGGCTTCTGAACACTGAAGCTTTCTTT.

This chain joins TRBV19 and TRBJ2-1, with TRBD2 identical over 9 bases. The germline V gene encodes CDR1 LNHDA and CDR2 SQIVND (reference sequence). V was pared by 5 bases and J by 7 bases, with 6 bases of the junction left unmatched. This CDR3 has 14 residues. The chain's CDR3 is CASSHSGGLNEQFF. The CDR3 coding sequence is TGTGCCAGTAGTCATAGCGGGGGTCTAAATGAGCAGTTCTTC. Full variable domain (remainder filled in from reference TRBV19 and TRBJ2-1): DGGITQSPKYLFRKEGQNVTLSCEQNLNHDAMYWYRQDPGQGLRLIYYSQIVNDFQKGDIAEGYSVSREKKESFPLTVTSAQKNPTAFYLCASSHSGGLNEQFFGPGTRLTVL.

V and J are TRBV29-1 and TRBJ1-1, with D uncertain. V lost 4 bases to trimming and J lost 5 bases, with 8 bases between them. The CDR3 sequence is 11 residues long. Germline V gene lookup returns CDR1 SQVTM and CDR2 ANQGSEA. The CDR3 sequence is CSVVSGTEAFF. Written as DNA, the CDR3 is TGCAGCGTTGTTAGTGGAACTGAAGCTTTCTTT.

CDR3 nucleotide sequence: TGTGCCAGCAAGGGAGGACAGGTCAACACTGAAGCTTTCTTT. Translated, it gives CASKGGQVNTEAFF. The gene calls are TRBV2 and TRBJ1-1; the match to TRBD1 covers 7 bases. The CDR3 sequence is 14 residues long. The J segment lost 2 bases and the V segment lost 7 bases, leaving 7 bases of the junction unmatched. Germline CDR1 reads SNHLY; CDR2 reads FYNNEI.

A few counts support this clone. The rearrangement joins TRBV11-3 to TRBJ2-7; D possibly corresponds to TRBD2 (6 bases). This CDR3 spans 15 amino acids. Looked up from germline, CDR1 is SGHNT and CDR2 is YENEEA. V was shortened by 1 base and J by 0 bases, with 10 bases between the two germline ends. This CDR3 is CASSLGGTYSYEQYF. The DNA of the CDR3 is TGTGCCAGCAGCTTAGGCGGGACGTACTCCTACGAGCAGTACTTC.